Sequencing of this T cell receptor beta chain was carried out in a study of CD8 T cells in ankylosing spondylitis. Overall study results and limits: Among TCR beta sequences, a motif of eight highly homologous variants appeared characteristic of ankylosing spondylitis blood. Reports of some motif variants in reactive arthritis synovial fluid and blood predate this one. Significant enrichment of disease-linked clones was reported in matched ankylosing spondylitis synovial fluid.

As to this clonotype: Its target is not known.

As the method for making TCR beta libraries, quantitative 5'-RACE with molecular barcodes was used. MiXCR, applied by TCRdb to the 5' RACE reads, yields one record per CDR3 protein. The sample includes roughly 700,000 distinct CDR3 sequences, around 17% of them seen just once. This CDR3 region has 16 residues. The chain links TRBV12-2 to TRBJ2-1. TRBV12-2 is listed as a pseudogene. The sample was blood, either unsorted or a sorted T cell fraction (not recorded which). This receptor was taken from a male donor with ankylosing spondylitis. The CDR3 nucleotides read TGTGCAAGTCTCTTAGCGTTAAGCGGGGGATACAATGAGCAGTTCTTC. Residues: CASLLALSGGYNEQFF.